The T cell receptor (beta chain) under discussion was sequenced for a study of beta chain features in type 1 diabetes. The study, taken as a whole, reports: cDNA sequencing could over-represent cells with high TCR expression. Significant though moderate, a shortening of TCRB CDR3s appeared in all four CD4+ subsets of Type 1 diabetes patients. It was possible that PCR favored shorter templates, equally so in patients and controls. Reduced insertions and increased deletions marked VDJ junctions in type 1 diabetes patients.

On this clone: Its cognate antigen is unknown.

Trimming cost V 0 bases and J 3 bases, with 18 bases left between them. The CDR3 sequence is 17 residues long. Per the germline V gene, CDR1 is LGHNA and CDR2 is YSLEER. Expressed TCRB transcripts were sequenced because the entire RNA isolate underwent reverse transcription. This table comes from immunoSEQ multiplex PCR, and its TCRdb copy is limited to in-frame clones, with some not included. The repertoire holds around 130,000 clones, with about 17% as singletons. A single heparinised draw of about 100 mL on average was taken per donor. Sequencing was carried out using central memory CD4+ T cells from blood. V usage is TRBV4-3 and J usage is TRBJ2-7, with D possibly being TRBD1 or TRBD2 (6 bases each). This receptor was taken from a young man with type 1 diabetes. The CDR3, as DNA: TGCGCCAGCAGCCAAGAACGTGCCCCGGGGGCCATCTACGAGCAGTACTTC. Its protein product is CASSQERAPGAIYEQYF.